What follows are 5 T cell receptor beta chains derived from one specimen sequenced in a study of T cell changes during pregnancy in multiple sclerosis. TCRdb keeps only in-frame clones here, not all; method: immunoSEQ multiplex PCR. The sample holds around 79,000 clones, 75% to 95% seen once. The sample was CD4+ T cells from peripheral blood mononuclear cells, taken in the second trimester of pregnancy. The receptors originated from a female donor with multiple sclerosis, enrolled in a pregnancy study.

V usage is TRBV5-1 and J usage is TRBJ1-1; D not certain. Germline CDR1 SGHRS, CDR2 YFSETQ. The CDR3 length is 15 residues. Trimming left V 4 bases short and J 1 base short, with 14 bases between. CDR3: CASSGGWQANTEAFF. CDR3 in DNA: TGCGCCAGCAGCGGAGGATGGCAGGCGAACACTGAAGCTTTCTTT.

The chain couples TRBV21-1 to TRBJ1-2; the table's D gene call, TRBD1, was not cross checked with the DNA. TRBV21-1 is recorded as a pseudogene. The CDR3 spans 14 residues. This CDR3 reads CATQDQGLHYGYTF. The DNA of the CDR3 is TGTGCCACCCAGGACCAGGGGCTACACTATGGCTACACCTTC.

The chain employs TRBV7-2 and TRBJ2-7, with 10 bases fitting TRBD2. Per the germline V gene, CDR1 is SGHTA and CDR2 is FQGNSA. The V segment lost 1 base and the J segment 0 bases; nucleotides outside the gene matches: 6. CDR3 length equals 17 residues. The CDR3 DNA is TGTGCCAGCAGCTTAGGGGACCTAGCGGGAGTCTCCTACGAGCAGTACTTC. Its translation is CASSLGDLAGVSYEQYF. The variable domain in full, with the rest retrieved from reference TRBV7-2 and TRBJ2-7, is GAGVSQSPSNKVTEKGKDVELRCDPISGHTALYWYRQSLGQGLEFLIYFQGNSAPDKSGLPSDRFSAERTGGSVSTLTIQRTQQEDSAVYLCASSLGDLAGVSYEQYFGPGTRLTVT.

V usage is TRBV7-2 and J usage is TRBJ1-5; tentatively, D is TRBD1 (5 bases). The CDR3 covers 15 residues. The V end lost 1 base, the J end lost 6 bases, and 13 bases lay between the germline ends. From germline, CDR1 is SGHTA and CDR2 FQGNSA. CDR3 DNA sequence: TGTGCCAGCAGCTTAGTGGAGGGGCTAAGTCAGCCCCAGCATTTT. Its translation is CASSLVEGLSQPQHF.

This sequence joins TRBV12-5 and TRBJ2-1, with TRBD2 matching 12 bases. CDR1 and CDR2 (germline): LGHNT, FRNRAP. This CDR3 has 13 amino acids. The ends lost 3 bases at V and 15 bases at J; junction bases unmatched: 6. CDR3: CASGLTSGGRRFF. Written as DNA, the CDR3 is TGTGCTAGTGGTTTAACTAGCGGGGGGCGAAGGTTCTTC.